These 3 T cell receptor beta chains were sequenced from one sample in a study of blood T cell repertoires in COVID-19. Sequencing was performed with immunoSEQ multiplex PCR; in TCRdb, only in-frame clones are kept and a portion is missing. This repertoire shows about 160,000 clones, roughly 85% found once; its top ten account for around 3.2%. The specimen was peripheral blood. These receptors originate from a human donor with acute or convalescent COVID-19. The donor label of this sample is uncertain.

J is TRBJ2-5 and V is TRBV12-5; TRBD2 matches 15 bases. This CDR3 region has 17 residues. Germline V gene lookup returns CDR1 LGHNT and CDR2 FRNRAP. V shed 0 bases and J 5 bases; nucleotides not matched to a gene: 4. The DNA of the CDR3 is TGTGCTAGTGGTTTGGTAGGACTAGCGGGGGGGCCCGAGACCCAGTACTTC. The encoded protein is CASGLVGLAGGPETQYF.

This sequence joins TRBV28 and TRBJ2-5; 9 bases agree with TRBD1. V was clipped by 5 bases and J by 2 bases; unmatched bases: 9. This CDR3 comprises 16 residues. Germline loops: CDR1 MDHEN, CDR2 SYDVKM. The CDR3 DNA reads as TGTGCCAGCAGTAGGGGGACAGGGAATTTTCAAGAGACCCAGTACTTC. Its protein product is CASSRGTGNFQETQYF.

The CDR3 reads CASSVDRGEPGGELFF. In DNA, the CDR3 is TGTGCCAGCAGCGTGGACAGGGGGGAGCCGGGAGGGGAGCTGTTTTTT. The chain couples TRBV7-7 to TRBJ2-2, with TRBD1 matching 10 bases. Germline V gives CDR1 SSHAT, CDR2 FNYEAQ (reference sequence). The CDR3 length is 16 residues. V was clipped by 5 bases and J by 8 bases; unmatched bases: 11. Based on the CDR3 plus reference TRBV7-7 and TRBJ2-2, the full variable domain is GAGVSQSPRYKVTKRGQDVTLRCDPISSHATLYWYQQALGQGPEFLTYFNYEAQPDKSGLPSDRFSAERPEGSISTLTIQRTEQRDSAMYRCASSVDRGEPGGELFFGEGSRLTVL.